Listed below are T cell receptor beta chains from one sample, sequenced in a study of CXCR3-negative and CXCR3-positive naive CD8 T cells. TCRdb re-called the 5' RACE reads and gives one entry per CDR3 protein, without DNA. The sample's table shows about 43,000 distinct CDR3 sequences. Sequencing used memory CD8+ T cells from blood. The receptors were sampled from a human donor in good health. Some clones in this sample may be carry-over from other donors' samples. CDR3s include the opening cysteine and the closing phenylalanine or tryptophan.

>TRBV7-9|TRBJ2-2
CASRRLAGAPGELFF
>TRBV9|TRBJ1-2
CASSLPRDGYTF
>TRBV10-3|TRBJ2-5
CAISESGTGETQYF
>TRBV7-9|TRBJ2-1
CASSSTTGLGGYNEQFF
>TRBV4-3|TRBJ1-2
CASSPSSSSYSGYGYTF
>TRBV5-1|TRBJ2-1
CASSSMAAEQFF
>TRBV4-3|TRBJ2-7
CASSQAGLGPYEQYF
>TRBV7-8|TRBJ2-7
CASSLDAGTGLYEQYF
>TRBV4-3|TRBJ2-1
CASSPSQGRYNEQFF
>TRBV12-3/TRBV12-4|TRBJ2-5
CASSLGSLPYGQGESSSLETQYF
>TRBV29-1|TRBJ2-7
CSVENPTGMTPSEQYF
>TRBV4-1|TRBJ2-7
CASSQEGLAYEQYF
>TRBV7-8|TRBJ2-1
CASSLVNSHNEQFF
>TRBV11-2|TRBJ1-6
CASSYAGVPYNSPLHF
>TRBV7-4|TRBJ1-1
CASRSRFGAGRLNTEAFF
>TRBV7-9|TRBJ2-1
CASSSDRGFNEQFF
>TRBV6-2/TRBV6-3|TRBJ2-2
CASSTGTENTGELFF
>TRBV29-1|TRBJ1-1
CSVSWNAEAFF
>TRBV12-3/TRBV12-4|TRBJ2-2
CASRALAGGPYTGELFF
>TRBV28|TRBJ2-5
CASSYLIRDSQYF
>TRBV2|TRBJ2-1
CASSEGLAGGNEQFF
>TRBV6-2/TRBV6-3|TRBJ2-5
CASSYSLADFQETQYF
>TRBV25-1|TRBJ2-1
CASSETSGDAYNEQFF
>TRBV4-2|TRBJ2-7
CASSQDRREGQEQYF
>TRBV18|TRBJ2-1
CASSQKRDRDEDNEQFF
>TRBV12-3/TRBV12-4|TRBJ2-3
CASRSDVEGHTDTQYF
>TRBV7-2|TRBJ1-2
CANPVARGLRNGYTF
>TRBV7-9|TRBJ2-7
CASSLPGPTYEQYF
>TRBV29-1|TRBJ1-1
CSVGPGGPTTEAFF
>TRBV14|TRBJ2-7
CASSLTGTFSYEQYF
>TRBV6-5|TRBJ2-7
CASSGAGDVEQYF
>TRBV10-3|TRBJ2-7
CAISDRSSYEQYF
>TRBV7-9|TRBJ2-7
CASSLADYSYEQYF